This passage covers 27 T cell receptor beta chains from one sample sequenced in a study of response to subunit inactivated influenza vaccine (dated by TCRdb to 2016 to 2019). The receptor library was made with RT-PCR. The data were produced on an Illumina HiSeq 2500. TCRdb redid the processing of the public reads, applying fastp at Q25 and MiXCR, and retained in-frame beta chains. All rows with the same CDR3 protein become a single entry with the most common DNA and genes. Recorded for this sample are around 600,000 distinct CDR3 sequences; around 11% of them occurred a single time. The top ten constitute 11% of the sample. Separately, the same data were catalogued under a study of T cells expressing NK-cell markers. According to the second study: The TCR beta cDNA libraries were made using 5'RACE template switching, a step that added both a universal primer site and unique molecular identifiers.

This specimen consisted of PBMCs from blood, obtained on the day of vaccination. All receptors derive from a middle-aged man who received an inactivated influenza vaccine. Donor details come from another sample of the same person, matched by shared clones.

At least ten counts were recorded for this clonotype. This chain uses TRBV24-1 with TRBJ2-1; no definite D call. The germline V gene has CDR1 KGHDR and CDR2 SFDVKD. The V end was cut by 4 bases, the J end by 9 bases, with 24 bases between. The CDR3 length is 17 residues. The CDR3, as DNA: TGTGCCACCAGTGACTCCTTTCGTTTGAACCACGGGCCTGAGCAGTTCTTC. Translating gives CATSDSFRLNHGPEQFF.

This chain connects TRBV5-1 to TRBJ2-1; D gene ambiguous. The germline V and J ends were trimmed by 0 bases and 10 bases, with 8 bases remaining between them. CDR3 size: 12 residues. Germline V CDR1 and CDR2: SGHRS, YFSETQ. The CDR3 protein is CASSLAAAEQFF. CDR3 nucleotide sequence: TGCGCCAGCAGCTTGGCCGCGGCGGAGCAGTTCTTC.

The rearrangement links TRBV6-2 or TRBV6-3 to TRBJ1-5, with D uncertain. CDR1 is MNHEY and CDR2 is SVGEGT in the germline V gene. The CDR3 contains 13 residues. Trimming took 5 bases from V and 6 from J, leaving 11 bases between them. CDR3 DNA: TGTGCCAGCAGTAGGTCCGGGCGTCAGCCCCAGCATTTT. Its protein product is CASSRSGRQPQHF.

This clonotype was counted a few times. The DNA of the CDR3 is TGTGCCAGCAGCCAAGCGGGAGGAAACGATGAGCAGTTCTTC. Translating it yields CASSQAGGNDEQFF. The chain has TRBV7-9 and TRBJ2-1; 9 bases match TRBD2. The CDR3 spans 14 residues. V was clipped by 5 bases and J by 8 bases; unmatched bases: 7. CDR1 is SEHNR, CDR2 FQNEAQ, per germline (reference sequence).

This clonotype has more than one count but fewer than ten. The chain employs TRBV4-2 and TRBJ2-7; TRBD2 matches at 12 bases. Germline trimming cut 0 bases from V and 2 bases from J; bases unmatched to any gene: 5. Germline values: CDR1 LGHNA, CDR2 YNFKEQ. The CDR3 loop spans 17 amino acids. DNA for the CDR3: TGTGCCAGCAGCCAAGATACAGGACTAGCGGGGACCTACGAGCAGTACTTC. Its protein is CASSQDTGLAGTYEQYF.

V gene TRBV6-5 combines with J gene TRBJ2-1; D possibly corresponds to TRBD2 (6 bases). The CDR3 is made up of 15 amino acids. The germline gives CDR1 MNHEY, CDR2 SVGAGI. V lost 2 bases and J 6 bases, leaving 14 bases between the germline ends. The CDR3 DNA follows: TGTGCCAGCAGTTACGGCGGGGCCCCCTCCAATGAGCAGTTCTTC. Protein sequence: CASSYGGAPSNEQFF.

The V gene is TRBV9, the J gene TRBJ2-3; 7 bases align to TRBD2. The CDR3 runs to 16 residues. V dropped 0 bases and J dropped 4; count of bases not matched to a gene: 8. Germline V gene data show CDR1 as SGDLS and CDR2 as YYNGEE. CDR3 sequence: CASSVGGGFGADTQYF. CDR3 coding DNA: TGTGCCAGCAGCGTAGGGGGAGGGTTTGGGGCAGATACGCAGTATTTT.

The J gene is TRBJ2-3, the V gene TRBV4-3; possibly TRBD2 for D (5 bases). Trimming pared 3 bases from V and 4 bases from J, leaving 23 bases between. The germline CDR1 and CDR2 sequences are LGHNA and YSLEER. The CDR3 spans 18 residues. In DNA, the CDR3 is TGCGCCAGCAGCCAGGCGCACCGGGCCCGGGGTGTAGCAGATACGCAGTATTTT. The encoded protein is CASSQAHRARGVADTQYF.

The chain couples TRBV11-2 to TRBJ2-3; D unclear. Germline CDR1 and CDR2: SGHAT and FQNNGV. The CDR3 sequence is 15 residues long. Trimming took off 6 bases at V and 4 bases at J, with 17 bases between the two ends. The CDR3 sequence: CASSPTGGVSDTQYF. The CDR3, as DNA: TGTGCCAGCAGTCCCACTGGTGGGGTTTCAGATACGCAGTATTTT.

A word on this clonotype: A much larger clone lies a single base off, so this may be a read error. This chain links TRBV4-1 with TRBJ2-7, with TRBD1 identical over 11 bases. From germline, CDR1 is MGHRA and CDR2 YSYEKL. The V gene end was trimmed by 4 bases and the J gene end by 6 bases; junction bases not matched to a gene: 2. This CDR3 has 13 residues. The CDR3 here is CASSRGTGGEQYF. The CDR3 DNA follows: TGCGCCAGCAGCCGAGGGACAGGGGGCGAGCAGTACTTC.

The chain has TRBV6-1 and TRBJ2-3, with a possible D match to TRBD2 (6 bases). This CDR3 spans 14 amino acids. Looked up from germline, CDR1 is MNHNS and CDR2 is SASEGT. V lost 6 bases and J lost 0, with 10 bases in between. The CDR3: CASRRDPSTDTQYF. In DNA form, the CDR3 reads TGTGCCAGCAGGCGGGACCCTAGCACAGATACGCAGTATTTT.

The chain joins TRBV19 to TRBJ2-2; possibly TRBD1 for D (6 bases). Trimming removed 5 bases from V and 4 bases from J, with 11 bases in between. CDR1 and CDR2 from the germline V gene are LNHDA and SQIVND (reference sequence). The CDR3 is 14 amino acids. The DNA for the CDR3 is TGTGCCAGTAGTGTGGGGGCCGGCACCGGGGAGCTGTTTTTT. Residues: CASSVGAGTGELFF.

There are a few counts of this clonotype. This chain connects TRBV7-9 to TRBJ2-3, with D unresolved. Germline V lookup: CDR1 SEHNR, CDR2 FQNEAQ (reference sequence). V lost 5 bases and J 2 bases, leaving 14 bases between the germline ends. This CDR3 spans 15 amino acids. The CDR3: CASSPKRRYTDTQYF. Written as DNA, the CDR3 is TGTGCCAGCAGCCCTAAACGCAGGTACACAGATACGCAGTATTTT.

This clonotype was counted a few times. V gene TRBV7-8 combines with J gene TRBJ2-2; tentative D call: TRBD2 (6 bases). Germline V gives CDR1 SGHVS, CDR2 FQNEAQ. The CDR3 totals 12 residues. V lost 6 bases, J lost 6 bases, and 8 bases lay in between. The DNA for the CDR3 is TGTGCCAGCAGGACTAGGGCCGGGGAGCTGTTTTTT. Amino acid sequence: CASRTRAGELFF. The variable domain in full, completed from reference TRBV7-8 and TRBJ2-2, reads GAGVSQSPRYKVAKRGQDVALRCDPISGHVSLFWYQQALGQGPEFLTYFQNEAQLDKSGLPSDRFFAERPEGSVSTLKIQRTQQEDSAVYLCASRTRAGELFFGEGSRLTVL.

In its sample, this clonotype was seen a few times. The CDR3 protein is CASSWGPPEQFF. In DNA form, the CDR3 reads TGTGCCAGCAGTTGGGGCCCTCCTGAGCAGTTCTTC. The chain joins TRBV28 to TRBJ2-1; D may be TRBD1 (5 bases). Germline V CDR1 and CDR2: MDHEN, SYDVKM. The CDR3 runs to 12 residues. V was pared by 4 bases and J by 9 bases, with 10 bases between.

The V and J genes are TRBV20-1 and TRBJ2-7; TRBD1 matches at 9 bases. This CDR3 contains 14 residues. The germline V gene has CDR1 DFQATT and CDR2 SNEGSKA (reference sequence). V dropped 5 bases and J dropped 5; count of bases not matched to a gene: 10. DNA of the CDR3: TGCAGTGCTGGCAGGACAGGGGCCCGCCACGAGCAGTACTTC. It specifies CSAGRTGARHEQYF.

This clonotype was counted between two and nine times. V is TRBV4-1 and J is TRBJ2-6, with 10 bases fitting TRBD1. The germline V gene has CDR1 MGHRA and CDR2 YSYEKL. Trimming removed 2 bases from V and 2 bases from J; junction bases left unmatched: 6. This CDR3 comprises 18 residues. The CDR3 loop is CASSQQTGGMAGANVLTF. The CDR3 DNA is TGCGCCAGCAGCCAACAGACAGGGGGCATGGCTGGGGCCAACGTCCTGACTTTC.

The chain employs TRBV27 and TRBJ2-3; 12 nucleotides match TRBD1. Trimming at V came to 4 bases and at J to 9 bases, leaving 8 bases not matched to a gene. CDR1 and CDR2 from the germline V gene are MNHEY and SMNVEV (reference sequence). The CDR3 extends over 15 amino acids. CDR3 bases: TGTGCCAGCAGTTCCGGGACAGGGGGCGCGGGGACGCAGTATTTT. Encoded protein: CASSSGTGGAGTQYF.

This clonotype was seen more than once but under ten times. This rearrangement joins TRBV5-5 to TRBJ1-2; D is undetermined. CDR1 and CDR2 (germline): SGHKS, YYEKEE (reference sequence). Between the trimmed V and J ends, which lost 0 bases and 3 bases, there was a span of 18 bases. This CDR3 spans 17 amino acids. The CDR3 coding sequence is TGTGCCAGCAGCTTGGTTGCGTCCGGTTCGGGGTACTATGGCTACACCTTC. It is translated as CASSLVASGSGYYGYTF.

The table lists this clonotype with many counts. The genes are TRBV12-3 or TRBV12-4 and TRBJ1-4; TRBD1 is a possible D gene (5 bases). CDR3 size: 14 residues. V shed 3 bases and J shed 3 bases, with 8 bases lying between them. The DNA of the CDR3 is TGTGCCAGCAGTTTGGGGCTGCCTAATGAAAAACTGTTTTTT. This gives the protein CASSLGLPNEKLFF.

In its sample, this clonotype was seen many times. The genes are TRBV29-1 and TRBJ2-1; 12 nucleotides align to TRBD2. J lost 9 bases, V lost 6 bases, and 9 bases had no gene match. The CDR3 spans 14 residues. Germline CDR1 SQVTM, CDR2 ANQGSEA. The CDR3 region has the DNA TGCAGCGTCCTACTAGCGGGGGGTATGGGTGAGCAGTTCTTC. Its protein is CSVLLAGGMGEQFF.

The CDR3 sequence is CASSYLGLAGRPYEQYF. The DNA of the CDR3 is TGTGCCAGCAGCTACCTGGGACTAGCGGGGCGACCCTACGAGCAGTACTTC. V and J are TRBV27 and TRBJ2-7, with 13 bases lining up with TRBD2. After removal of 6 bases from V and 2 bases from J, the junction contained 10 bases not matched to a gene. CDR1 and CDR2 from the germline V gene are MNHEY and SMNVEV (reference sequence). CDR3 size: 17 residues.

The gene calls are TRBV14 and TRBJ2-1; D gene unclear. Per the germline V gene, CDR1 is SGHDN and CDR2 is FVKESK. The V and J ends lost 2 bases and 8 bases respectively, with 10 bases between them. The CDR3 length is 13 residues. The CDR3 protein is CASSQSLGYEQFF. As DNA, the CDR3 is TGTGCCAGCAGCCAAAGTCTAGGGTATGAGCAGTTCTTC.

This clonotype occurred many times. The chain is built from TRBV19 and TRBJ1-1; TRBD1 agrees at 8 bases. CDR1 LNHDA and CDR2 SQIVND come from the germline V gene (reference sequence). The CDR3 totals 16 residues. V lost 3 bases to trimming and J lost 1 base; unmatched junction nucleotides: 7. The CDR3 DNA sequence: TGTGCCAGTAGTATTGCACAGGGGGTGTGGAACACTGAAGCTTTCTTT. It specifies CASSIAQGVWNTEAFF. Supplemented by reference TRBV19 and TRBJ1-1, the full variable domain reads DGGITQSPKYLFRKEGQNVTLSCEQNLNHDAMYWYRQDPGQGLRLIYYSQIVNDFQKGDIAEGYSVSREKKESFPLTVTSAQKNPTAFYLCASSIAQGVWNTEAFFGQGTRLTVV.

This clonotype has only a few counts. The rearrangement joins TRBV2 to TRBJ2-1; no clear D. The germline V and J ends were trimmed by 0 bases and 9 bases, with 18 bases remaining between them. The V gene's germline CDR1 is SNHLY and CDR2 FYNNEI. The CDR3 consists of 16 residues. For the CDR3, the DNA is TGTGCCAGCAGTGAAGCGTTCCAGGTCATCGTGACTGAGCAGTTCTTC. It encodes CASSEAFQVIVTEQFF.

The chain links TRBV5-6 to TRBJ2-5; the match to TRBD1 covers 7 bases. The germline CDR1 and CDR2 sequences are SGHDT and YYEEEE. The CDR3 loop spans 19 amino acids. With V trimmed by 0 bases and J by 5 bases, 19 bases remained unmatched. The CDR3 loop is CASSLAFTGAGLDSETQYF. The CDR3 DNA is TGTGCCAGCAGCTTGGCGTTTACAGGGGCGGGTCTTGATTCGGAGACCCAGTACTTC.

This clonotype was counted ten times or more. The rearrangement uses TRBV7-9 and TRBJ2-1; 11 bases map to TRBD2. Germline V CDR1 and CDR2: SEHNR, FQNEAQ (reference sequence). The V and J ends lost 1 base and 8 bases, in that order; junction bases with no gene match: 10. CDR3 length equals 17 residues. The CDR3 DNA follows: TGTGCCAGCAGCTTAGTTAGCGGGAGGGTCAAAAGCGATGAGCAGTTCTTC. Amino acids: CASSLVSGRVKSDEQFF.